Listed below are T cell receptor beta chains from one sample, sequenced in a study of cytomegalovirus exposure and HLA in healthy donors. Profiled with immunoSEQ multiplex PCR; TCRdb holds only in-frame clones, not every one. The table lists about 90,000 clones, 65% to 75% of them singletons. Sequenced: PBMCs. The source of these receptors is a man younger than 45 in good health and CMV-seropositive. Both conserved end residues are part of each CDR3. Fields, in order: V gene, D gene, clone size, J gene, CDR3 DNA, CDR3 protein. A D gene is named only where the DNA matches it firmly. Part of the rows lack a size; the others show once, few, many or a class for expanded clones.

TRBV10-3	TRBD1	-	TRBJ1-3	TGTGCCATCAGTGAGAATCTTCCTGGGACAGCCGGAAACACCATATATTTT	CAISENLPGTAGNTIYF
TRBV5-8	-	-	TRBJ1-2	TGTGCCAGCAGCTTAGAGGGTGGCTACTATGGCTACACCTTC	CASSLEGGYYGYTF
TRBV9	TRBD1	-	TRBJ2-3	TGTGCCAGCAGCGGATCCGGGGACAGGGGTCCAGATACGCAGTATTTT	CASSGSGDRGPDTQYF
TRBV4-1	TRBD2	-	TRBJ2-7	TGCGCCAGCAGCCGCCCGCGGGAGGCCCGACCATACTACGAGCAGTACTTC	CASSRPREARPYYEQYF
TRBV5-4	TRBD2	once	TRBJ2-2	TGTGCCAGCAGCCCTGAGCGGGGGGGATACACCGGGGAGCTGTTTTTT	CASSPERGGYTGELFF
TRBV28	TRBD1	-	TRBJ2-7	TGTGCCAGCAGTTCGACCGGGACAGGGGGTATCTACGAGCAGTACTTC	CASSSTGTGGIYEQYF
TRBV5-1	-	few	TRBJ2-7	TGCGCCAGCAGCTTGGATGGGCTATACGAGCAGTACTTC	CASSLDGLYEQYF
TRBV5-6	-	-	TRBJ2-1	TGTGCCAGCAGCTTAATTCCCGATGAGCAGTTCTTC	CASSLIPDEQFF
TRBV19	-	-	TRBJ2-5	TGTGCCAGTAGCCAGTCGGGCCAAGAGACCCAGTACTTC	CASSQSGQETQYF
TRBV7-8	-	-	TRBJ1-5	TGTGCCAGCAGCGACGCGGCCGGCAATCAGCCCCAGCATTTT	CASSDAAGNQPQHF
TRBV5-1	TRBD1	-	TRBJ2-1	TGCGCCAGCAGCTTGGAAAGGGGGCGCGTCGGGGATGAGCAGTTCTTC	CASSLERGRVGDEQFF
TRBV19	-	-	TRBJ1-1	TGTGCCAGTAGTATAGGGAGTGACACTGAAGCTTTCTTT	CASSIGSDTEAFF
TRBV27	TRBD2	-	TRBJ2-1	TGTGCCAGCAGTTTACGACTAGCTGGCGAGCAGTTCTTC	CASSLRLAGEQFF
TRBV29-1	-	-	TRBJ2-5	TGCAGCGTTTCACAGGTGAAACAAGAGACCCAGTACTTC	CSVSQVKQETQYF
TRBV9	-	once	TRBJ1-1	TGTGCCAGCAGCGCCAGGCCGGGGGAAGCTTTCTTT	CASSARPGEAFF
TRBV5-6	TRBD1	-	TRBJ1-5	TGTGCCAGCAGCTTTACAGGGGGCCCGGCCCAGCATTTT	CASSFTGGPAQHF
TRBV6-5	-	-	TRBJ1-5	TGTGCCAGCAGTTCCACTAGGGTCTATCAGCCCCAGCATTTT	CASSSTRVYQPQHF
TRBV6-1	TRBD1	few	TRBJ1-2	TGTGCCAGCAGTGGAAGAGGGGGCACTGGCTACACCTTC	CASSGRGGTGYTF
TRBV4-1	TRBD2	-	TRBJ2-5	TGCGCCAGCAGCCACCCCTTAGCGGGAGGTTCCCGGGCCCAGTACTTC	CASSHPLAGGSRAQYF
TRBV11-3	TRBD2	-	TRBJ2-1	TGTGCCAGCAGCCCTAGCGGGAGCTCCTACAATGAGCAGTTCTTC	CASSPSGSSYNEQFF
TRBV14	-	-	TRBJ1-5	TGTGCCAGCAGCCAGACTATAAATCAGCCCCAGCATTTT	CASSQTINQPQHF
TRBV6-5	TRBD1	-	TRBJ2-7	TGTGCCAGCACCCGACAGGGTAGTGACGAGCAGTACTTC	CASTRQGSDEQYF
TRBV4-1	-	-	TRBJ2-7	TGCGCCAGCAGCGGCCCCTACGAGCAGTACTTC	CASSGPYEQYF
TRBV28	-	-	TRBJ2-4	TGTGCCAGCAGTTTCCGCGACATGGGCAACATTCAGTACTTC	CASSFRDMGNIQYF
TRBV11-2	-	-	TRBJ2-7	TGTGCCAGCAGCCCACCCTGGCAGGGCGGGGTGCAGTACTTC	CASSPPWQGGVQYF
TRBV6-5	TRBD1	-	TRBJ2-5	TGTGCCAGCAGTTACTCGGACAGGGGGGTTGGAGAGACCCAGTACTTC	CASSYSDRGVGETQYF
TRBV7-2	-	-	TRBJ2-7	TGTGCCAGCAGCTTAAACGCGGTTTCCTACGAGCAGTACTTC	CASSLNAVSYEQYF
TRBV21-1	-	-	TRBJ1-5	TGTGCCAGCAGCAAAGAGAGTGGGACAGGCTGCCGGGGGAGCAATCAGCCCCAGCATTTT	CASSKESGTGCRGSNQPQHF
TRBV9	TRBD1	few	TRBJ2-1	TGTGCCAGCAGCAGTGGGACAGACTACAATGAGCAGTTCTTC	CASSSGTDYNEQFF
TRBV15	TRBD2	-	TRBJ2-1	TGTGCCACCAGCAGAGCTAGCGGGGGAAACAATGAGCAGTTCTTC	CATSRASGGNNEQFF